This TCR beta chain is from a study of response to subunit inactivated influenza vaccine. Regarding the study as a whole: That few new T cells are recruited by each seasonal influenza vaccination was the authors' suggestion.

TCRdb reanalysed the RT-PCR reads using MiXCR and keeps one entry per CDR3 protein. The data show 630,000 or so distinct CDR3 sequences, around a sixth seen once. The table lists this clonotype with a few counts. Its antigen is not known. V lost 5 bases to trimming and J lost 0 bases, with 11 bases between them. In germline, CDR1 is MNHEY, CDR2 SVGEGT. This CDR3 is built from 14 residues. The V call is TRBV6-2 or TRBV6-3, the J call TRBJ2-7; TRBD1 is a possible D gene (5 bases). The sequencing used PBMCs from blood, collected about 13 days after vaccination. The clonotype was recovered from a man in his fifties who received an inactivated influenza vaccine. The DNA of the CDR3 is TGTGCCAGCAGTGATACAGGTACCTCCTACGAGCAGTACTTC. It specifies CASSDTGTSYEQYF.